This entry is about one T cell receptor (beta chain). This clonotype was counted many times. What this receptor recognizes is not known. Base-call qualities are not available, and no considerably larger clone is one nucleotide away. The record originates from a study of early T cells in non-severe SARS-CoV-2 infection listed by TCRdb under 2021. Looking at the study overall: TCR sequencing used bulk RNA from unsorted whole blood, so alpha and beta chains could not be paired.

Results and caveats for the whole study, not just this receptor: VDJdb matching was skewed toward anti-spike CD8 responses, so virus-specific expansions were likely underestimated and private and CD4 specificities were missed.

Including the terminal cysteine and phenylalanine, the CDR3 comprises 15 residues. The CDR3 DNA has 45 bases and is translated from base 1. The junction carries 13 bases between V and J, which are trimmed by 3 bases and 6 bases respectively. The germline V gene yields SGDLS for CDR1 and YYNGEE for CDR2. A case-control design nested within a healthcare worker cohort in London, UK, was used, with weekly nasopharyngeal swab PCR tests and blood sampling performed. Healthcare workers were recruited between 23 and 31 March 2020, during the week of the UK lockdown, and were followed weekly for up to about 16 weeks. The library was built by means of 5' RACE. The sample was run on a NextSeq 500. To correct for sequencing error and PCR bias, the TCR library protocol tagged individual cDNA molecules with unique molecular identifiers. TCR alpha and beta chains were both sequenced, and the abundances of alpha and beta sequences in each sample were closely correlated with each other. As for how the authors treated the data: Decombinator V4 was used to annotate TCR sequences for V gene, J gene and CDR3. Expanded TCRs were defined as changing significantly between any two time points under a Poisson model with p below 0.0001. TCR abundances were normalised to the total number of TCRs sequenced per sample and expressed as counts per million. TRAV1-2 paired with TRAJ12, TRAJ20 or TRAJ33 defined MAIT TCRs, while TRAV10 paired with TRAJ18 defined iNKT TCRs. VDJdb, accessed 1 November 2021, was searched for CMV, EBV and SARS-CoV-2 annotated TCRs, excluding TCRs annotated for multiple antigens. TCRdb took the public reads, trimmed them with fastp at Q25, ran MiXCR for clone calling and kept in-frame beta chains. Rows merge per CDR3 protein into single entries with the most common DNA and genes. In this record, the V and J calls reflect TCRdb's handling and not the investigators' own analysis. This sample lists fewer than 25,000 distinct CDR3 sequences; over 4% were detected once. The leading ten clones occupy 7% to 8.5% of the sample.

This receptor chain uses TRBV9 and TRBJ1-6, with the D gene call left open. The origin of this receptor is an adult who was a healthcare worker with PCR-confirmed SARS-CoV-2 infection or an uninfected control (not recorded which). The sequenced material came from whole blood. The DNA is as follows: TGTGCCAGCAGCGCACGAAGGGAGGTTAATTCACCCCTCCACTTT. Translated, it gives CASSARREVNSPLHF.